This T cell receptor beta chain was recovered during a study of T-cell memory formation after mild COVID-19. Findings and limits, study-wide: Memory from before infection featured some responding clones, which suggests cross-reactive memory joined. Of the contracting clones, CD4+ ones lay mainly in CM and EM, and CD8+ ones in EMRA.

Constant-segment-primed 5'RACE gave TCR alpha and TCR beta cDNA libraries with sample barcodes and UMIs. One entry per CDR3 protein results from TCRdb running MiXCR on the 5' RACE reads. The sample carries roughly 300,000 distinct CDR3 sequences, around 8% recorded once. This clonotype was counted a few times. What it binds is unknown. Input material: PBMCs or a T cell subset sorted from them (not recorded which). The TCR was taken from a man aged 18 to 29 who had mild COVID-19 (a few samples of this study predate the infection). Cell type and time point are not known.

This chain's CDR3 is CSARWRVGQPQHF. CDR3 coding DNA: TGCAGTGCTAGGTGGAGGGTCGGCCAGCCCCAGCATTTT. V and J are TRBV20-1 and TRBJ1-5; D ambiguous. Germline lookup yields CDR1 DFQATT and CDR2 SNEGSKA (reference sequence). The CDR3 extends over 13 amino acids. V dropped 3 bases and J dropped 7 bases, with 13 bases sitting between them.